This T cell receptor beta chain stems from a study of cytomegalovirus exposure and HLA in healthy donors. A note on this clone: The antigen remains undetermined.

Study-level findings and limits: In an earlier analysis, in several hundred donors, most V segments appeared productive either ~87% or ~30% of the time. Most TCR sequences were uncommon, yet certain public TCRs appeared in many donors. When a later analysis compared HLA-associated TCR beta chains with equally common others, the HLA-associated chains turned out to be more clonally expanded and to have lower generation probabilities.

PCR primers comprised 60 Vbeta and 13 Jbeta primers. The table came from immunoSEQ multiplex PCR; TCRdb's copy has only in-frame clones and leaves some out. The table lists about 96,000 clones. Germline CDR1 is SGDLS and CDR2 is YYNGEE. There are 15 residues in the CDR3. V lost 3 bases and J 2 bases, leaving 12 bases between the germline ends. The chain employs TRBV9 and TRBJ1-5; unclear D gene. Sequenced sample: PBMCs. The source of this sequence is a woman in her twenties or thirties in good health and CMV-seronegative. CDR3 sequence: CASSGEGLGNQPQHF. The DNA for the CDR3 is TGTGCCAGCAGCGGTGAGGGTTTAGGCAATCAGCCCCAGCATTTT.